The clone carrying this T cell receptor beta chain occurred a few times. The assay was immunoSEQ multiplex PCR, and TCRdb's table has in-frame clones only and misses some. The sample lists about 130,000 clones, over 80% occurring once. The sample originates from a study of control samples from healthy donors and cancer patients. CDR1 is SGHRS and CDR2 is YFSETQ in the germline V gene. The CDR3 is made up of 17 amino acids. V was clipped by 2 bases and J by 0 bases, with 16 bases between them. The sequence was obtained from an elderly man with head and neck cancer. The chain couples TRBV5-1 to TRBJ2-3; D is perhaps TRBD1 (6 bases). Sequencing was done on a sample of PBMCs. CDR3 nucleotides: TGCGCCAGCAGCTTCGGTAACGCAGGGGTTAGCACAGATACGCAGTATTTT. Protein sequence: CASSFGNAGVSTDTQYF.